This is a list of T cell receptor beta chains from one sample in a study of early T cells in non-severe SARS-CoV-2 infection. TCRdb used MiXCR to reprocess the 5' RACE reads, holding one entry per CDR3 protein. The sample has fewer than 65,000 distinct CDR3 sequences, about a tenth seen once. The source material was whole blood. The receptors here all came from an adult who was a healthcare worker with PCR-confirmed SARS-CoV-2 infection or an uninfected control (not recorded which). Each CDR3 is given without its conserved first and last residue.

TRBV20-1,TRBJ2-7,SATPGTTSYEQY
TRBV2,TRBJ2-2,ASSDKNPGELF
TRBV5-5,TRBJ2-2,ASGWGPGELF
TRBV12-3/TRBV12-4,TRBJ1-5,ASSFSGDQPQH
TRBV10-2,TRBJ2-1,ASGRNNEQF
TRBV9,TRBJ1-2,ASSVDPSGKRGYT
TRBV7-8,TRBJ2-3,ASSLGEVTSGADTQY
TRBV5-4,TRBJ2-7,ASSPGQGWNEQY
TRBV5-1,TRBJ2-3,ASRALAGESTDTQY
TRBV7-9,TRBJ2-3,ASRHRTKSTDTQY
TRBV7-9,TRBJ2-5,ASTGFRKGDGETQY
TRBV5-4,TRBJ1-1,ASSSSTGADEAF
TRBV6-1,TRBJ1-5,ASNVYSNQPQH
TRBV2,TRBJ1-1,ASILEGANTEAF